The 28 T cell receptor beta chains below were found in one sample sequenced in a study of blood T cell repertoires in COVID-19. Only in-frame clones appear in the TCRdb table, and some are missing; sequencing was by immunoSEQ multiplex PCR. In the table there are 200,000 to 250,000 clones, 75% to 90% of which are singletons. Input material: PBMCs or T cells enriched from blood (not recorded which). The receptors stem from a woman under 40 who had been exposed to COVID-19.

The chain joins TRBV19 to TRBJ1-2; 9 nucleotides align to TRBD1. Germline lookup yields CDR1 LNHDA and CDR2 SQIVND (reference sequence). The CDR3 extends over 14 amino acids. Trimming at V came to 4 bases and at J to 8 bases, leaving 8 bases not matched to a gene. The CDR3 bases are TGTGCCAGTAGTACGAGGGACAGGGTTGGAGGCTACACCTTC. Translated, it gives CASSTRDRVGGYTF.

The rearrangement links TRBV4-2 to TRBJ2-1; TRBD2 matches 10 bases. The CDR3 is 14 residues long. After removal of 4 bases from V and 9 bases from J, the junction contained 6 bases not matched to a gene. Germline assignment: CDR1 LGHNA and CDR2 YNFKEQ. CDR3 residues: CASSPSGRLGEQFF. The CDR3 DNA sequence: TGTGCCAGCAGCCCTAGCGGGAGATTGGGTGAGCAGTTCTTC.

The CDR3 spells CASSLSRTGDYGYTF. DNA for the CDR3: TGTGCCAGCAGTTTATCAAGGACAGGGGATTATGGCTACACCTTC. The chain employs TRBV28 and TRBJ1-2, with TRBD1 identical over 9 bases. V lost 1 base, J lost 5 bases, and 5 bases stayed unmatched. Germline CDR1 reads MDHEN; CDR2 reads SYDVKM. This CDR3 is built from 15 residues.

CDR3: CASSTLQGKGNQPQHF. In DNA, the CDR3 is TGTGCCAGTAGTACGTTACAGGGAAAAGGCAATCAGCCCCAGCATTTT. The J gene is TRBJ1-5, the V gene TRBV19, with D possibly being TRBD1 (6 bases). Deletions cut 4 bases from V and 2 bases from J, with 15 bases between. Looked up from germline, CDR1 is LNHDA and CDR2 is SQIVND (reference sequence). The CDR3 sequence is 16 residues long.

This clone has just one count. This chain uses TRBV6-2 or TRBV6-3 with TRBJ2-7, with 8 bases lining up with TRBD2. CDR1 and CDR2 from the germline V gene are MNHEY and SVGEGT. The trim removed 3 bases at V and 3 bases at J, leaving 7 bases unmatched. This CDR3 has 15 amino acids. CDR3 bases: TGTGCCAGCAGTTATTATTCCGGGACTAGCTACGAGCAGTACTTC. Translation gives CASSYYSGTSYEQYF.

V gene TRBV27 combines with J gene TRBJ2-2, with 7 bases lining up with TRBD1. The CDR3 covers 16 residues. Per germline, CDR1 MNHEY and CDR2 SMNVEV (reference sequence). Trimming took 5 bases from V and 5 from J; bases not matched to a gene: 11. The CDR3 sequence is CASSPTGVRSTGELFF. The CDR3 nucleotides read TGTGCCAGCAGTCCCACAGGGGTTAGGAGTACCGGGGAGCTGTTTTTT.

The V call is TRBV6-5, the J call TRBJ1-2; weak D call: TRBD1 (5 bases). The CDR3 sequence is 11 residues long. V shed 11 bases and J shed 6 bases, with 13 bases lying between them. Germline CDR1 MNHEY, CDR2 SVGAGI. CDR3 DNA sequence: TGTGCCTCGTGGGGGGTTCATGGCTACACCTTC. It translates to CASWGVHGYTF.

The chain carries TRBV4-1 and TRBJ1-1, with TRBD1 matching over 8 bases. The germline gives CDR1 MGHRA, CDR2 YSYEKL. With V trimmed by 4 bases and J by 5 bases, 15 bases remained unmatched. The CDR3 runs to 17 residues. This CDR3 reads CASSRRGAGTGDTEAFF. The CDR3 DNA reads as TGCGCCAGCAGCCGGAGAGGGGCCGGGACAGGTGATACTGAAGCTTTCTTT.

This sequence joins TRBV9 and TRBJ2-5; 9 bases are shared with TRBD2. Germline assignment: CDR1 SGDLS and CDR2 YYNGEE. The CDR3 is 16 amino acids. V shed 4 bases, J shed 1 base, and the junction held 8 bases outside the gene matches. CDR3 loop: CASSPWAGGGQETQYF. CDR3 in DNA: TGTGCCAGCAGCCCTTGGGCGGGAGGGGGCCAAGAGACCCAGTACTTC.

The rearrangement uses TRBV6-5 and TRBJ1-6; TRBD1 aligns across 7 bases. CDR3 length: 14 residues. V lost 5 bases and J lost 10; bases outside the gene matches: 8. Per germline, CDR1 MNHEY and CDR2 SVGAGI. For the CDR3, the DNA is TGTGCCAGCAGTAAAACAGGGGCCAAGTCACCCCTCCACTTT. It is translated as CASSKTGAKSPLHF.

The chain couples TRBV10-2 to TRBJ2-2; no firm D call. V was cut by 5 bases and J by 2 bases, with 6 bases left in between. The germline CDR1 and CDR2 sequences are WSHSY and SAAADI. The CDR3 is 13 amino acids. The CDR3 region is CASSNRNTGELFF. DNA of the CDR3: TGCGCCAGCAGTAATCGTAACACCGGGGAGCTGTTTTTT.

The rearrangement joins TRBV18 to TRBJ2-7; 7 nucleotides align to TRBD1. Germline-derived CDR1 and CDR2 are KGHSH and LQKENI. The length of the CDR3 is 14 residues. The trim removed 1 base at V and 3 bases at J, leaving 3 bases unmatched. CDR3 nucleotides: TGTGCCAGCTCACCACTTAGGGACAGCTACGAGCAGTACTTC. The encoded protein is CASSPLRDSYEQYF.

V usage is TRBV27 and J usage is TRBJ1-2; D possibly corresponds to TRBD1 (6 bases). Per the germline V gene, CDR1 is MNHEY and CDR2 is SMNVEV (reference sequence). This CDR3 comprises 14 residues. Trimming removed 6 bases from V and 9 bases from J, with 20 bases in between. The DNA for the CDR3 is TGTGCCAGCAGAATGAACCAGGGGCTGGATCGCTACACCTTC. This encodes CASRMNQGLDRYTF.

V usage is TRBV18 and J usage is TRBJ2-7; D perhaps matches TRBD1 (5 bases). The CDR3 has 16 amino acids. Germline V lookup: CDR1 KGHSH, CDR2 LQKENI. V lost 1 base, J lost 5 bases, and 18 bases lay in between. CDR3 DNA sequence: TGTGCCAGCTCACCACTTCACGAACAGGAAAGGCACGAGCAGTACTTC. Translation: CASSPLHEQERHEQYF.

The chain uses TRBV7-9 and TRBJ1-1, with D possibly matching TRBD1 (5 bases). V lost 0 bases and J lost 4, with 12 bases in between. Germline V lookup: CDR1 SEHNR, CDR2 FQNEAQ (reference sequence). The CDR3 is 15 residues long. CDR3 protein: CASSLALGEGTEAFF. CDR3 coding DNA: TGTGCCAGCAGCTTAGCGCTGGGGGAGGGCACTGAAGCTTTCTTT.

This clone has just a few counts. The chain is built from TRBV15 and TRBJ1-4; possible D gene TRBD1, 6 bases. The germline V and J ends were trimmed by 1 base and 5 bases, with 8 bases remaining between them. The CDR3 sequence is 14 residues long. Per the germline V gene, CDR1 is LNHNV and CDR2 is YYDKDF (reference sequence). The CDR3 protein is CATSRGQGNEKLFF. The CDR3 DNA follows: TGTGCCACCAGCAGAGGTCAGGGGAATGAAAAACTGTTTTTT. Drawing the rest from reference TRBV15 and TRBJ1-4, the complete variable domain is DAMVIQNPRYQVTQFGKPVTLSCSQTLNHNVMYWYQQKSSQAPKLLFHYYDKDFNNEADTPDNFQSRRPNTSFCFLDIRSPGLGDTAMYLCATSRGQGNEKLFFGSGTQLSVL.

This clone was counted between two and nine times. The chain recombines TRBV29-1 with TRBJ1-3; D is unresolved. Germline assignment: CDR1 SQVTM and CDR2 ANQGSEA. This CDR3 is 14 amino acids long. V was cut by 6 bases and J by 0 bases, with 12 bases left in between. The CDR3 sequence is CSVLTGSSGNTIYF. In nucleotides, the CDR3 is TGCAGCGTCTTGACGGGGAGCTCTGGAAACACCATATATTTT.

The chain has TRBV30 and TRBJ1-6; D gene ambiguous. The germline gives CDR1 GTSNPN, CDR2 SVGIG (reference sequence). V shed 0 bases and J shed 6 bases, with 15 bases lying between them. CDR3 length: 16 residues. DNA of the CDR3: TGTGCCTGGAGTGTAAGGAGGTCGGCGGTTAATTCACCCCTCCACTTT. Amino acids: CAWSVRRSAVNSPLHF.

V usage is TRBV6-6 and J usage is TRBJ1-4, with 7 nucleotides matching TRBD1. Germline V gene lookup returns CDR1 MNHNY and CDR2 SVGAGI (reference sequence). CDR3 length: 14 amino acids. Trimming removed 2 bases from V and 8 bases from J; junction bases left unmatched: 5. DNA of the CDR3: TGTGCCAGCAGTTACGAGGGACAGTCCGAAAAACTGTTTTTT. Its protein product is CASSYEGQSEKLFF.

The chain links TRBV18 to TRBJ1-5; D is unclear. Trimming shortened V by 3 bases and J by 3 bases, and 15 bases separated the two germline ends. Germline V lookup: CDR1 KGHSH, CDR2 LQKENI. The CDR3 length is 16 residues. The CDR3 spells CASSPFSQRTNQPQHF. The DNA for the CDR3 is TGTGCCAGCTCACCTTTCTCGCAGCGAACCAATCAGCCCCAGCATTTT.

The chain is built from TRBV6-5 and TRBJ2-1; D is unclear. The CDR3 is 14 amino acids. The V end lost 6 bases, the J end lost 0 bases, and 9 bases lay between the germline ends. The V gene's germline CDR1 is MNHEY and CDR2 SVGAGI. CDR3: CASSIAVSYNEQFF. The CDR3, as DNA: TGTGCCAGCAGCATAGCTGTCTCCTACAATGAGCAGTTCTTC.

The CDR3 bases are TGCAGTGCTAGTCTTGACTCTCGCAATGAGCAGTTCTTC. Its protein is CSASLDSRNEQFF. The chain uses TRBV20-1 and TRBJ2-1; unclear D gene. Germline-derived CDR1 and CDR2 are DFQATT and SNEGSKA (reference sequence). The germline V and J ends were trimmed by 3 bases and 6 bases, with 12 bases remaining between them. The CDR3 length is 13 residues.

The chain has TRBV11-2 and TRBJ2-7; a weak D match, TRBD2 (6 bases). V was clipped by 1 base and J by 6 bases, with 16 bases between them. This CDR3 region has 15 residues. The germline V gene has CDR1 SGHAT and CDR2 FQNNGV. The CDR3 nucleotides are TGTGCCAGCAGCTTAGTGGCCGGGAGCAGTCTCGAGCAGTACTTC. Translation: CASSLVAGSSLEQYF.

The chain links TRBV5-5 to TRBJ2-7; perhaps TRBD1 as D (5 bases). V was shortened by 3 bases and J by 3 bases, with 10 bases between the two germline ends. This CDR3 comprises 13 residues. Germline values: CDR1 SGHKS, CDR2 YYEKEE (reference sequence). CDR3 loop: CASSWMTDYEQYF. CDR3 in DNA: TGTGCCAGCAGCTGGATGACAGACTACGAGCAGTACTTC.

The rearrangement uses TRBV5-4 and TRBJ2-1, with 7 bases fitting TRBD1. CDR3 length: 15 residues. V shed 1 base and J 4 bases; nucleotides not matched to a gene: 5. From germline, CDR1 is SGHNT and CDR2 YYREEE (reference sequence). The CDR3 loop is CASSLRGQAYNEQFF. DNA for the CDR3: TGTGCCAGCAGCTTGAGAGGACAGGCGTACAATGAGCAGTTCTTC.

In nucleotides, the CDR3 is TGTGCCAGCAGCCAAGATCGGTGGGGTAGCGGGAAGGCCGGGGAGCTGTTTTTT. Translated, it gives CASSQDRWGSGKAGELFF. V is TRBV4-2 and J is TRBJ2-2, with 8 bases matching TRBD2. The ends lost 0 bases at V and 6 bases at J; junction bases unmatched: 12. The CDR3 is 18 amino acids. CDR1 and CDR2 from the germline V gene are LGHNA and YNFKEQ.

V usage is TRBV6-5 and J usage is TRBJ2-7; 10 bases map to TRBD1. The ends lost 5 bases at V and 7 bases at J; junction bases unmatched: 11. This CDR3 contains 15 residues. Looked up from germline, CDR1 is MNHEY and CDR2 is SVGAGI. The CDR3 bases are TGTGCCAGCAGTCGAACCGGGACAGGGGATTGGGAGCAGTACTTC. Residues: CASSRTGTGDWEQYF.

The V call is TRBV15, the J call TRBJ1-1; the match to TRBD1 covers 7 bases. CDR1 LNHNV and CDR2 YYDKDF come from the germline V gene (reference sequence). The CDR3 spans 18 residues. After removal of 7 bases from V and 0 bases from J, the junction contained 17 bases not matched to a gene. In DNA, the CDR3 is TGTGCCACCAAAAGGGGGCCACAGGGGATGGGGATGAACACTGAAGCTTTCTTT. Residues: CATKRGPQGMGMNTEAFF.